Here is one TCR beta chain with its context. The data were taken from a study of blood T cell repertoires in COVID-19. Study as a whole: Samples came from the United States, Italy and Spain, spanning acute and convalescent COVID-19. The analysed material was cDNA or gDNA that came from T cells, B-cell-depleted T cells, or PBMCs.

Authors' analysis steps: Reference gene primer amplification in the assay estimated nucleated cell counts. Sequencing used immunoSEQ multiplex PCR; TCRdb keeps in-frame clones, though not all of them. That table is the source of V, J and clone size, and D and trimming were worked out from the DNA. Among some 140,000 clones, about 90% were seen once, and the ten largest hold less than 0.6%. The trim removed 4 bases at V and 4 bases at J, leaving 3 bases unmatched. Germline loops: CDR1 SGHDN, CDR2 FVKESK. The CDR3 extends over 13 amino acids. The sequence was obtained from a man between 50 and 59 years old with acute or convalescent COVID-19. This rearrangement joins TRBV14 to TRBJ1-2; 7 positions agree with TRBD1. Source material: peripheral blood. The CDR3 nucleotides read TGTGCCAGCAGCCGCCGGGACAGCTATGGCTACACCTTC. Amino acids: CASSRRDSYGYTF.